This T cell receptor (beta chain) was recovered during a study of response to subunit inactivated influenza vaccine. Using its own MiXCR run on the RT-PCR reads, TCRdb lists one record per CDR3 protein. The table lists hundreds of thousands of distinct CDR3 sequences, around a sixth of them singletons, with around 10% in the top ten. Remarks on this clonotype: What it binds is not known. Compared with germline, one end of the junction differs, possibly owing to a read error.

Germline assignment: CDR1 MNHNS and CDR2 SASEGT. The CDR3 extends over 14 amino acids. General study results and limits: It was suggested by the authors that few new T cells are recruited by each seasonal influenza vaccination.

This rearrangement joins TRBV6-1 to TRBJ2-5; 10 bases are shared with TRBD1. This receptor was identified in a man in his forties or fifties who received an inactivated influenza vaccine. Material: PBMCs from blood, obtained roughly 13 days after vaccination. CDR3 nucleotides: TGTGCCAGCAGTAGACAGGGGGCTGGGGAGACCCACTACTTC. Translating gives CASSRQGAGETHYF.